The T cell receptor (beta chain) described here comes from a study of CD8 T cells in Susac syndrome. TCR beta sequencing covered blood CD8+ and CD4+ T cells. Germline values: CDR1 SGDLS, CDR2 YYNGEE. V dropped 0 bases and J dropped 0 bases, with 12 bases sitting between them. The CDR3 consists of 16 residues. An amount of RNA that ranged from roughly 0.5 to 1 ug was reverse transcribed with random hexamers. TCRdb re-called the immunoSEQ multiplex PCR reads with MiXCR, one entry per CDR3 protein. The table has 70,000 to 100,000 distinct CDR3 sequences, about 96% seen once. The V call is TRBV9, the J call TRBJ1-1; D perhaps matches TRBD1 (6 bases). Sequencing was carried out using CD8+ T cells from PBMCs. The receptor was isolated from a human donor with Susac syndrome. In nucleotides, the CDR3 is TGTGCCAGCAGCGTAGGCCCGGGGGCCATGAACACTGAAGCTTTCTTT. This codes for CASSVGPGAMNTEAFF.